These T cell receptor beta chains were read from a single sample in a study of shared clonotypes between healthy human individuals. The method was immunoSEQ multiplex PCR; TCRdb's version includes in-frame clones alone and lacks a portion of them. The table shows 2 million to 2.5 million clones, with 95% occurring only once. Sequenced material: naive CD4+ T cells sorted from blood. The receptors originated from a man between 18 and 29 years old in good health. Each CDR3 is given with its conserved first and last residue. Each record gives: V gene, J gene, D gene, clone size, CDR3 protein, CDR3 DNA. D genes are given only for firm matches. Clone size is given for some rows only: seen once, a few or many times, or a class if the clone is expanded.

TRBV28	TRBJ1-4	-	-	CASQWGSGEKLFF	TGTGCCAGCCAATGGGGAAGTGGTGAAAAACTGTTTTTT
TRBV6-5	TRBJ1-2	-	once	CASRWYVLYGYTF	TGTGCCAGCAGGTGGTACGTACTCTATGGCTACACCTTC
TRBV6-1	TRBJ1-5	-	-	CASSEAPLQGKGNQPQHF	TGTGCCAGCAGTGAAGCTCCTCTACAGGGCAAAGGCAATCAGCCCCAGCATTTT
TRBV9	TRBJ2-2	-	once	CASSSVTNTGELFF	TGTGCCAGCAGCAGCGTAACGAACACCGGGGAGCTGTTTTTT
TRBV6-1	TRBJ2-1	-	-	CASGPGPAPYNEQFF	TGTGCCAGCGGACCGGGGCCAGCTCCTTACAATGAGCAGTTCTTC
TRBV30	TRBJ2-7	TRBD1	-	CAWSSGGDQYF	TGTGCCTGGAGTTCAGGGGGCGATCAGTACTTC
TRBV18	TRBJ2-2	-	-	CASSPRPGDTGELFF	TGTGCCAGCTCACCCCGGCCAGGGGACACCGGGGAGCTGTTTTTT
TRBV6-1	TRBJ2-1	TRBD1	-	CASSEPGQGSDEQFF	TGTGCCAGCAGTGAGCCGGGACAGGGAAGCGATGAGCAGTTCTTC
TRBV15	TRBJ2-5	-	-	CATSRDRWRGQYF	TGTGCCACCAGCAGAGATCGCTGGAGGGGCCAGTACTTC
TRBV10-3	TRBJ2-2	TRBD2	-	CAIGGVTGELFF	TGTGCCATCGGGGGGGTAACCGGGGAGCTGTTTTTT
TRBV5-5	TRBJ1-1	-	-	CASTDWTEAFF	TGTGCCAGCACCGACTGGACTGAAGCTTTCTTT
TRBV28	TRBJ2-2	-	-	CASRPDSNTGELFF	TGTGCCAGCAGGCCGGATTCGAACACCGGGGAGCTGTTTTTT
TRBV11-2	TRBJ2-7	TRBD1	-	CASSSPSWTGGYEQYF	TGTGCCAGCAGCTCTCCTTCATGGACAGGGGGCTACGAGCAGTACTTC
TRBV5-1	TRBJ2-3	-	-	CASSPLGGSTDTQYF	TGCGCCAGCAGCCCGCTGGGCGGAAGCACAGATACGCAGTATTTT
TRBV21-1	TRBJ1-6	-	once	CASSKEERKGLIYNSPLHF	TGTGCCAGCAGCAAAGAAGAACGTAAGGGGTTAATTTATAATTCACCCCTCCACTTT
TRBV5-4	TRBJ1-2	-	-	CASSLEPVIYGYTF	TGTGCCAGCAGCTTGGAGCCCGTTATCTATGGCTACACCTTC
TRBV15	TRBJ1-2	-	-	CATTNGVGNGYTF	TGTGCCACCACCAACGGGGTTGGAAATGGCTACACCTTC
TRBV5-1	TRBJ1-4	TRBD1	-	CASSLRDSRSTNEKLFF	TGCGCCAGCAGCTTGCGGGACAGCCGCTCAACTAATGAAAAACTGTTTTTT
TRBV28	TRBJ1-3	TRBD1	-	CASSPDRVYGNTIYF	TGTGCCAGCAGTCCTGACAGGGTATACGGAAACACCATATATTTT
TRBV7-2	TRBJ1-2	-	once	CASSLWRDYGYTF	TGTGCCAGCAGCTTGTGGAGGGACTATGGCTACACCTTC
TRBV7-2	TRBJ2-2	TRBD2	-	CASSALLAGYYTGELFF	TGTGCCAGCAGCGCCCTCCTAGCGGGATATTACACCGGGGAGCTGTTTTTT
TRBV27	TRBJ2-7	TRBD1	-	CASRVRTGATYEQYF	TGTGCCAGCAGAGTGAGGACAGGGGCCACCTACGAGCAGTACTTC
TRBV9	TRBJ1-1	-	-	CASSVDLNTEAFF	TGTGCCAGCAGCGTGGACCTGAACACTGAAGCTTTCTTT
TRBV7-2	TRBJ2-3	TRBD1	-	CASSKLGQISTDTQYF	TGTGCCAGCAGCAAATTGGGACAGATTTCCACAGATACGCAGTATTTT
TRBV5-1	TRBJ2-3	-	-	CASKGVISTDTQYF	TGCGCCAGCAAGGGAGTGATCAGCACAGATACGCAGTATTTT
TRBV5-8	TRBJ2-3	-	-	CATLTWGETDTQYF	TGTGCCACTCTGACCTGGGGGGAGACAGATACGCAGTATTTT
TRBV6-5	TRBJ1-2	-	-	CASSPIGTLLYGYTF	TGTGCCAGCAGTCCAATCGGGACACTGCTCTATGGCTACACCTTC
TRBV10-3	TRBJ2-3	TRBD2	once	CAIKNGGTSTDTQYF	TGTGCCATCAAAAACGGGGGGACTAGCACAGATACGCAGTATTTT
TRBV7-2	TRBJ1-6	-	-	CASSLGSDNSPLHF	TGTGCCAGCAGCTTAGGGTCAGATAATTCACCCCTCCACTTT
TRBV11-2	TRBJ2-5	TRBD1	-	CASSWTGKIQETQYF	TGTGCCAGCAGCTGGACAGGGAAGATTCAAGAGACCCAGTACTTC
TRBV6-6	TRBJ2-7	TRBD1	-	CASHPVDRVSHEQYF	TGTGCCAGCCATCCCGTGGACAGGGTGTCCCACGAGCAGTACTTC
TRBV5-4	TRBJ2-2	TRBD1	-	CASSIRKQGEGTGELFF	TGTGCCAGCAGCATACGTAAACAGGGGGAAGGGACCGGGGAGCTGTTTTTT
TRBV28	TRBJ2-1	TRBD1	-	CASSPRQGGEQFF	TGTGCCAGCAGTCCCCGACAGGGTGGAGAGCAGTTCTTC
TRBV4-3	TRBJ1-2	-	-	CASSQDSAGRVYGYTF	TGCGCCAGCAGCCAAGATTCCGCAGGCCGGGTCTATGGCTACACCTTC
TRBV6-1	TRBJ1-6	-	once	CASSAGLMGNSPLHF	TGTGCCAGCAGTGCAGGGTTGATGGGTAATTCACCCCTCCACTTT
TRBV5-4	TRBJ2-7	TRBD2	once	CASSLSGGGALSEQYF	TGTGCCAGCAGCTTGTCCGGCGGGGGGGCCTTATCAGAGCAGTACTTC
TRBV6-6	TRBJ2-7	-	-	CASSYTGFEQYF	TGTGCCAGCAGTTACACAGGGTTCGAACAGTACTTC
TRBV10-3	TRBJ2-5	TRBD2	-	CAISEGLAGVQETQYF	TGTGCCATCAGTGAGGGACTAGCGGGGGTTCAAGAGACCCAGTACTTC
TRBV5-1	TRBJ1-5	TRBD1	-	CASSPQTGDLGPQHF	TGCGCCAGCAGCCCTCAGACAGGGGACCTAGGGCCCCAGCATTTT
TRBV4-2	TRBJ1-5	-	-	CASSHDIPGRLNQPQHF	TGTGCCAGCAGCCATGACATACCGGGTCGCCTTAATCAGCCCCAGCATTTT
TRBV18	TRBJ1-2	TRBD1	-	CASSPPNRGQGYGYTF	TGTGCCAGCTCACCGCCAAACAGGGGGCAAGGCTATGGCTACACCTTC
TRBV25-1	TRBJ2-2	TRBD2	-	CASFFSQGLADTGELFF	TGTGCCAGTTTTTTTTCTCAGGGACTAGCGGACACCGGGGAGCTGTTTTTT
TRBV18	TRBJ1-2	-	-	CASSPRVRTAYYGYTF	TGTGCCAGCTCACCGCGCGTCAGGACAGCCTACTATGGCTACACCTTC
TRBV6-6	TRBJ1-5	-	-	CASSYLPGNQPQHF	TGTGCCAGCAGTTACTTACCTGGCAATCAGCCCCAGCATTTT
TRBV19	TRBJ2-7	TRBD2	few	CASSRTSGSHYEQYF	TGTGCCAGTAGTCGGACTAGCGGGAGTCACTACGAGCAGTACTTC
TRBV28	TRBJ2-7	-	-	CASSLGNYEQYF	TGTGCCAGCAGTTTAGGGAATTACGAGCAGTACTTC
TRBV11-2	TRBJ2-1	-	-	CASSPSDNSYNEQFF	TGTGCCAGCAGCCCCAGCGACAACTCCTACAATGAGCAGTTCTTC
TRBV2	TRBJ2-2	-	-	CASSGVGRATGELFF	TGTGCCAGCAGTGGTGTAGGCAGGGCGACCGGGGAGCTGTTTTTT
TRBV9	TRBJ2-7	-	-	CASSVATGSSYEQYF	TGTGCCAGCAGCGTAGCGACCGGTAGCTCCTACGAGCAGTACTTC
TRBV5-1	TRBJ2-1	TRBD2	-	CASSLDLAGGLNEQFF	TGCGCCAGCAGCTTGGATTTAGCGGGGGGGCTCAATGAGCAGTTCTTC
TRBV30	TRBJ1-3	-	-	CAWEGGAGNTIYF	TGTGCCTGGGAAGGAGGGGCTGGAAACACCATATATTTT
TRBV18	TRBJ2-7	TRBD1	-	CASSADRGLYF	TGTGCCAGCTCAGCAGACAGGGGCCTGTACTTC